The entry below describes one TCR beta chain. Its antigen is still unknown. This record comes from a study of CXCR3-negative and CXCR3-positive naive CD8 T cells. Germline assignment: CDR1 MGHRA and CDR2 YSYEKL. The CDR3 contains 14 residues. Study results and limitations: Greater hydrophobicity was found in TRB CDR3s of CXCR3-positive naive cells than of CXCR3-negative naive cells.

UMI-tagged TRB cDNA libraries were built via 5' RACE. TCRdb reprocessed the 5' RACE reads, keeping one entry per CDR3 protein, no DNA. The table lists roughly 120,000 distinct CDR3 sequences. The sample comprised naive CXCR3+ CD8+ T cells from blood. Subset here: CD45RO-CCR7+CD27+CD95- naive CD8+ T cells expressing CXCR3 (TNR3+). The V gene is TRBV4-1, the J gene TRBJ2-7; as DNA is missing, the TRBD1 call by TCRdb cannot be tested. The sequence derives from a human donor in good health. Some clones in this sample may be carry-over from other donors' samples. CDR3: CASSVTTGAYEQYF.